The 25 T cell receptor beta chains presented below share a single source sample, sequenced in a study of blood T cell repertoires in COVID-19. Clones were sequenced by immunoSEQ multiplex PCR, and TCRdb holds only the in-frame ones, with some missing. This table holds roughly 330,000 clones, about 87% found once. Sequenced input: peripheral blood. These receptors were obtained from a man aged 25 to 40 with COVID-19, enrolled during active disease.

This sequence joins TRBV5-4 and TRBJ2-1; a possible D gene is TRBD2 (6 bases). The CDR3 has 15 amino acids. Trimming took 5 bases from V and 3 from J, leaving 15 bases between them. CDR1 and CDR2 from the germline V gene are SGHNT and YYREEE (reference sequence). The CDR3 DNA follows: TGTGCCAGCAGGCCGGGGCGGGGCTTCTACAATGAGCAGTTCTTC. This encodes CASRPGRGFYNEQFF.

The chain recombines TRBV6-5 with TRBJ2-3; unclear D gene. CDR1 is MNHEY, CDR2 SVGAGI, per germline. The CDR3 totals 16 residues. The ends were cut back, 0 bases at V and 7 bases at J, with 17 bases in the middle. CDR3 amino acids: CASSYSTRPYTHTQYF. In DNA, the CDR3 is TGTGCCAGCAGTTACTCGACTCGCCCATATACACATACGCAGTATTTT.

V and J are TRBV3-1 (or the pseudogene TRBV3-2) and TRBJ1-3; 7 nucleotides match TRBD1. V lost 1 base and J lost 3; bases outside the gene matches: 6. This CDR3 contains 16 residues. CDR1 LGHDT and CDR2 YNNKEL come from the germline V gene (reference sequence). CDR3 coding DNA: TGTGCCAGCAGCCAAGCCGCCCAGGGGGTTGGAAACACCATATATTTT. It yields the protein CASSQAAQGVGNTIYF.

J is TRBJ2-2 and V is TRBV19; D remains unclear. The CDR3 covers 15 residues. V lost 6 bases and J 4 bases, leaving 15 bases between the germline ends. The germline gives CDR1 LNHDA, CDR2 SQIVND (reference sequence). The CDR3 DNA reads TGTGCCAGTAGGCTAATCTCCCCGGGCACCGGGGAGCTGTTTTTT. As protein: CASRLISPGTGELFF. The whole variable domain, filled in from reference TRBV19 and TRBJ2-2, reads DGGITQSPKYLFRKEGQNVTLSCEQNLNHDAMYWYRQDPGQGLRLIYYSQIVNDFQKGDIAEGYSVSREKKESFPLTVTSAQKNPTAFYLCASRLISPGTGELFFGEGSRLTVL.

The chain couples TRBV7-2 to TRBJ2-3, with 10 positions matching TRBD2. CDR3 length: 15 residues. J gave up 4 bases and V 6 bases, and 7 bases lay outside the gene matches. Germline lookup yields CDR1 SGHTA and CDR2 FQGNSA. Written as DNA, the CDR3 is TGTGCCAGCAGGGCCCTAGCGGGAGCAGCAGATACGCAGTATTTT. Translated: CASRALAGAADTQYF. The whole variable domain, filled in from reference TRBV7-2 and TRBJ2-3, reads GAGVSQSPSNKVTEKGKDVELRCDPISGHTALYWYRQSLGQGLEFLIYFQGNSAPDKSGLPSDRFSAERTGGSVSTLTIQRTQQEDSAVYLCASRALAGAADTQYFGPGTRLTVL.

This clone is a singleton in its sample. The rearrangement links TRBV27 to TRBJ2-2, with TRBD2 as a possible D gene (7 bases). The length of the CDR3 is 14 residues. Germline CDR1 reads MNHEY; CDR2 reads SMNVEV (reference sequence). V was pared by 4 bases and J by 6 bases, with 12 bases between. CDR3 coding DNA: TGTGCCAGCAGTTGGGGGGGCGTCGCCGGGGAGCTGTTTTTT. Protein product: CASSWGGVAGELFF.

V gene TRBV4-3 combines with J gene TRBJ2-1; no clear D gene. This CDR3 contains 16 residues. Trimming removed 0 bases at V and 1 base at J, with 10 bases between. Germline CDR1 reads LGHNA; CDR2 reads YSLEER. CDR3 region: CASSQDLRSSYNEQFF. CDR3 sequence (DNA): TGCGCCAGCAGCCAAGATCTAAGGAGTTCCTACAATGAGCAGTTCTTC.

The rearrangement links TRBV6-2 or TRBV6-3 to TRBJ2-7, with a possible D match to TRBD2 (6 bases). Germline values: CDR1 MNHEY, CDR2 SVGEGT. Trimming pared 7 bases from V and 1 base from J, leaving 14 bases between. CDR3 length: 14 residues. CDR3 in DNA: TGTGCCAGCACCCCGCCTGGGGGGTCCTACGAGCAGTACTTC. Encoded protein: CASTPPGGSYEQYF.

This sequence joins TRBV10-1 and TRBJ2-5; 9 nucleotides line up with TRBD1. Germline V lookup: CDR1 WNHNN, CDR2 SYGVQD (reference sequence). There are 13 residues in the CDR3. V was pared by 6 bases and J by 5 bases, with 4 bases of the junction left unmatched. The CDR3 DNA reads TGCGCCAGCAGGACAGGGGGATTCGAGACCCAGTACTTC. It encodes CASRTGGFETQYF.

V gene TRBV5-4 combines with J gene TRBJ1-2, with D maybe TRBD1 (6 bases). Trimming shortened V by 1 base and J by 8 bases, and 18 bases separated the two germline ends. Germline CDR1 is SGHNT and CDR2 is YYREEE (reference sequence). This CDR3 comprises 15 residues. This CDR3 reads CASSLYVRTVAGYTF. The CDR3 region has the DNA TGTGCCAGCAGCTTGTACGTTCGGACAGTAGCGGGCTACACCTTC.

The rearrangement uses TRBV19 and TRBJ2-5, with TRBD1 matching over 8 bases. The CDR3 is 15 residues long. CDR1 and CDR2 (germline): LNHDA, SQIVND (reference sequence). Trimming at V came to 4 bases and at J to 0 bases, leaving 4 bases not matched to a gene. CDR3 amino acids: CASSRQGKYQETQYF. The CDR3 DNA reads TGTGCCAGTAGTAGACAGGGGAAGTACCAAGAGACCCAGTACTTC. Looking up the rest from reference TRBV19 and TRBJ2-5 gives the full variable domain: DGGITQSPKYLFRKEGQNVTLSCEQNLNHDAMYWYRQDPGQGLRLIYYSQIVNDFQKGDIAEGYSVSREKKESFPLTVTSAQKNPTAFYLCASSRQGKYQETQYFGPGTRLLVL.

This chain uses TRBV27 with TRBJ1-4; 10 bases are a match to TRBD1. V lost 3 bases to trimming and J lost 0 bases; unmatched junction nucleotides: 7. There are 18 residues in the CDR3. Germline lookup yields CDR1 MNHEY and CDR2 SMNVEV (reference sequence). The DNA of the CDR3 is TGTGCCAGCAGTTTCGGGACAGGGGCCCTATCAACTAATGAAAAACTGTTTTTT. Protein product: CASSFGTGALSTNEKLFF.

The chain joins TRBV5-8 to TRBJ1-2; D is undetermined. V lost 1 base, J lost 5 bases, and 12 bases lay in between. This CDR3 region has 14 residues. Per germline, CDR1 SGHTS and CDR2 YDEGEE. CDR3 coding DNA: TGTGCCAGCAGCTTGAACGCCCAGGTTTATGGCTACACCTTC. Its translation: CASSLNAQVYGYTF.

The chain is built from TRBV6-5 and TRBJ2-3; 9 nucleotides align to TRBD1. This CDR3 is 15 amino acids long. Germline V gene data show CDR1 as MNHEY and CDR2 as SVGAGI. The J segment lost 4 bases and the V segment lost 6 bases, leaving 8 bases of the junction unmatched. The CDR3 DNA reads TGTGCCAGCAGGGTAGGGACAGGGTGGGCAGATACGCAGTATTTT. Protein: CASRVGTGWADTQYF.

This clone has only one observation. This sequence joins TRBV3-1 (or the pseudogene TRBV3-2) and TRBJ2-7; D may be TRBD2 (5 bases). The CDR3 sequence is 16 residues long. CDR1 is LGHDT and CDR2 is YNNKEL in the germline V gene (reference sequence). Trimming took 2 bases from V and 2 from J, leaving 16 bases between them. The CDR3 loop is CASSQFGRGDPYEQYF. The DNA for the CDR3 is TGTGCCAGCAGCCAATTTGGACGGGGAGACCCCTACGAGCAGTACTTC.

The V gene is TRBV19, the J gene TRBJ2-1, with 7 positions matching TRBD2. V was clipped by 7 bases and J by 0 bases; unmatched bases: 6. This CDR3 has 15 residues. The V gene's germline CDR1 is LNHDA and CDR2 SQIVND (reference sequence). The CDR3 bases are TGTGCCAGTACCCAGGGAGGGAGCTCCTACAATGAGCAGTTCTTC. This sequence encodes CASTQGGSSYNEQFF.

V and J are TRBV5-6 and TRBJ2-2; 8 bases are a match to TRBD1. The CDR3 runs 16 residues. Losses at the gene ends were 4 bases for V and 5 bases for J; bases not matched to a gene: 10. The germline gives CDR1 SGHDT, CDR2 YYEEEE. CDR3 amino acids: CASSPWTGRRTGELFF. DNA of the CDR3: TGTGCCAGCAGCCCCTGGACAGGGAGGCGTACCGGGGAGCTGTTTTTT.

J is TRBJ1-6 and V is TRBV5-1; no reliable D call. Deletions cut 0 bases from V and 9 bases from J, with 10 bases between. The CDR3 extends over 14 amino acids. Germline CDR1 reads SGHRS; CDR2 reads YFSETQ. The CDR3 loop is CASSLAWGGSPLHF. CDR3 coding DNA: TGCGCCAGCAGCTTGGCGTGGGGAGGTTCACCCCTCCACTTT.

The rearrangement joins TRBV7-2 to TRBJ2-4; TRBD1 aligns across 9 bases. CDR3 length: 16 amino acids. The ends lost 4 bases at V and 4 bases at J; junction bases unmatched: 8. Germline-derived CDR1 and CDR2 are SGHTA and FQGNSA. DNA of the CDR3: TGTGCCAGCAGCTCTAGGTGGGGACAGGGAAAAAACATTCAGTACTTC. Translated, it gives CASSSRWGQGKNIQYF.

The sample holds one count of this clone. The chain couples TRBV6-5 to TRBJ2-7; D is unclear. Germline V gene data show CDR1 as MNHEY and CDR2 as SVGAGI. With 3 bases removed from V and 0 bases from J, the gap between germline ends came to 9 bases. This CDR3 has 14 amino acids. The CDR3 region is CASSYRVFSYEQYF. CDR3 DNA sequence: TGTGCCAGCAGTTATCGGGTCTTCTCCTACGAGCAGTACTTC.

This rearrangement joins TRBV6-5 to TRBJ2-5; D is possibly TRBD1 (5 bases). V shed 5 bases and J shed 6 bases, with 16 bases lying between them. This CDR3 spans 14 amino acids. Germline CDR1 reads MNHEY; CDR2 reads SVGAGI. The chain's CDR3 is CASSPDRATKTQYF. Here the CDR3 DNA reads TGTGCCAGCAGTCCTGACAGAGCCACGAAGACCCAGTACTTC.

This chain uses TRBV6-5 with TRBJ1-5; 7 positions agree with TRBD1. The CDR3 consists of 15 residues. The V gene end was trimmed by 6 bases and the J gene end by 1 base; junction bases not matched to a gene: 6. Germline assignment: CDR1 MNHEY and CDR2 SVGAGI. For the CDR3, the DNA is TGTGCCAGCAGGGAGGGGGCTTGGAGCAATCAGCCCCAGCATTTT. Protein product: CASREGAWSNQPQHF.

In this sample, this clone turned up a few times. The chain carries TRBV19 and TRBJ2-1, with a tentative D call TRBD2 (6 bases). Trimming took off 7 bases at V and 4 bases at J, with 23 bases between the two ends. The V gene's germline CDR1 is LNHDA and CDR2 SQIVND (reference sequence). This CDR3 has 17 amino acids. The CDR3 spells CASNGGLGRGSYNEQFF. CDR3 in DNA: TGTGCCAGTAATGGGGGATTGGGGCGGGGATCTTACAATGAGCAGTTCTTC. The full variable domain, rest sourced from reference TRBV19 and TRBJ2-1, is DGGITQSPKYLFRKEGQNVTLSCEQNLNHDAMYWYRQDPGQGLRLIYYSQIVNDFQKGDIAEGYSVSREKKESFPLTVTSAQKNPTAFYLCASNGGLGRGSYNEQFFGPGTRLTVL.

This clone turned up a few times. The rearrangement uses TRBV6-2 or TRBV6-3 and TRBJ2-1; D unclear. CDR3 length: 15 residues. V lost 3 bases and J lost 6, with 15 bases in between. CDR1 and CDR2 from the germline V gene are MNHEY and SVGEGT. Here the CDR3 reads CASSYQDAGPNEQFF. The CDR3 DNA follows: TGTGCCAGCAGTTATCAGGATGCTGGGCCCAATGAGCAGTTCTTC.

V gene TRBV24-1 combines with J gene TRBJ2-3; D not resolved. Germline V gives CDR1 KGHDR, CDR2 SFDVKD. The CDR3 runs 13 residues. Deletions cut 4 bases from V and 10 bases from J, with 14 bases between. As DNA, the CDR3 is TGTGCCACCAGTGAGCCTGACCTCCGGGCGCAGTATTTT. Translated, it gives CATSEPDLRAQYF.